The next 19 T cell receptor beta chains were all read from a single sample in a study of Graves' ophthalmopathy and Graves' hyperthyroidism. The authors amplified TCR beta CDR3 regions from RNA transcripts. HTBI primers primed a first-round RT-PCR, and a second-round multiplex PCR followed. TCRdb independently ran MiXCR on the multiplex PCR reads; one entry per CDR3 protein. The data show some 1.1 million distinct CDR3 sequences, about 40% seen once. Material: peripheral blood or thyroid tissue (not recorded which). The receptors shown here come from an adult man with Graves' hyperthyroidism.

With respect to this clonotype: A much larger clone sits a single nucleotide away, making a read error possible. The chain recombines TRBV20-1 with TRBJ1-3, with no clear D. In germline, CDR1 is DFQATT, CDR2 SNEGSKA (reference sequence). V was cut by 4 bases and J by 0 bases, with 10 bases left in between. The CDR3 loop spans 14 amino acids. CDR3 DNA sequence: TGCAGTGCTAAGACTTGGGGCTCTGGAAACACCATATATTTT. Its protein product is CSAKTWGSGNTIYF.

The genes are TRBV5-1 and TRBJ2-4; D uncertain. The CDR3 is made up of 18 amino acids. V was shortened by 0 bases and J by 7 bases, with 23 bases between the two germline ends. CDR1 SGHRS and CDR2 YFSETQ come from the germline V gene. The CDR3 DNA is TGCGCCAGCAGCTTGGGGTGGACGGCAGTAGAAACTAAGAACATTCAGTACTTC. Its protein is CASSLGWTAVETKNIQYF. The whole variable domain, remainder taken from reference TRBV5-1 and TRBJ2-4, is KAGVTQTPRYLIKTRGQQVTLSCSPISGHRSVSWYQQTPGQGLQFLFEYFSETQRNKGNFPGRFSGRQFSNSRSEMNVSTLELGDSALYLCASSLGWTAVETKNIQYFGAGTRLSVL.

Worth noting for this clonotype: A much larger clone sits a single nucleotide away, making a read error possible. The chain combines TRBV7-9 with TRBJ2-7, with TRBD2 matching 7 bases. From germline, CDR1 is SEHNR and CDR2 FQNEAQ (reference sequence). The CDR3 consists of 17 residues. Unmatched junction bases numbered 15, after V lost 4 bases and J lost 3 bases. CDR3 protein: CASSSRESFERGYEQYF. In DNA, the CDR3 is TGTGCCAGCAGCTCGAGGGAGAGCTTTGAGCGGGGCTACGAGCAGTACTTC. The whole variable domain, remainder taken from reference TRBV7-9 and TRBJ2-7, is DTGVSQNPRHKITKRGQNVTFRCDPISEHNRLYWYRQTLGQGPEFLTYFQNEAQLEKSRLLSDRFSAERPKGSFSTLEIQRTEQGDSAMYLCASSSRESFERGYEQYFGPGTRLTVT.

The rearrangement links TRBV9 to TRBJ1-2; TRBD1 is a possible D gene (6 bases). V shed 3 bases and J shed 10 bases, with 13 bases lying between them. The CDR3 extends over 12 amino acids. From germline, CDR1 is SGDLS and CDR2 YYNGEE. CDR3 coding DNA: TGTGCCAGCAGCGGGACGACAGGTGACTACACCTTC. It codes for CASSGTTGDYTF.

The chain recombines TRBV7-9 with TRBJ2-5, with D hard to call. The CDR3 runs to 16 residues. Germline assignment: CDR1 SEHNR and CDR2 FQNEAQ (reference sequence). V dropped 0 bases and J dropped 4 bases, with 15 bases sitting between them. As DNA, the CDR3 is TGTGCCAGCAGCTTAGCCCCCAGTGGGTGGATAGAGACCCAGTACTTC. It codes for CASSLAPSGWIETQYF.

The sample holds a few counts of this clonotype. The CDR3 DNA is TGTGCCAGCAGGTCCCTCCCCGGGCCCGCATTGGGTGAGAACGGGGAGCTGTTTTTT. Amino acids: CASRSLPGPALGENGELFF. This chain uses TRBV2 with TRBJ2-2; no clear D. V shed 6 bases and J shed 7 bases, with 30 bases lying between them. Germline V gene lookup returns CDR1 SNHLY and CDR2 FYNNEI. The CDR3 contains 19 residues.

A few counts support this clonotype. V and J are TRBV11-2 and TRBJ1-2; D is possibly TRBD1 (6 bases). V shed 3 bases and J shed 4 bases, with 18 bases lying between them. Germline CDR1 reads SGHAT; CDR2 reads FQNNGV. This CDR3 has 16 residues. This CDR3 reads CASSLGGRIGAYGYTF. The CDR3 DNA sequence: TGTGCCAGCAGCTTGGGGGGCCGGATTGGGGCCTATGGCTACACCTTC. Full variable domain (rest looked up from reference TRBV11-2 and TRBJ1-2): EAGVAQSPRYKIIEKRQSVAFWCNPISGHATLYWYQQILGQGPKLLIQFQNNGVVDDSQLPKDRFSAERLKGVDSTLKIQPAKLEDSAVYLCASSLGGRIGAYGYTFGSGTRLTVV.

This rearrangement joins TRBV29-1 to TRBJ2-7; 9 nucleotides agree with TRBD1. The V segment lost 8 bases and the J segment 4 bases; nucleotides outside the gene matches: 6. CDR1 and CDR2 (germline): SQVTM, ANQGSEA. The CDR3 loop spans 12 amino acids. The CDR3 bases are TGCAGCTTGGAGGGGACAGGGTACGAGCAGTACTTC. Translation: CSLEGTGYEQYF.

This clonotype was detected only a few times. The CDR3 DNA reads as TGTGCCAGCAGGGGACTAGCTCAGAAGCAGTACTTC. Amino acids: CASRGLAQKQYF. The gene calls are TRBV27 and TRBJ2-7; TRBD2 matches 9 bases. Germline V gives CDR1 MNHEY, CDR2 SMNVEV (reference sequence). The CDR3 consists of 12 residues. Germline trimming cut 6 bases from V and 8 bases from J; bases unmatched to any gene: 5.

The V gene is TRBV14, the J gene TRBJ2-7; D not certain. Germline V gene sequence: CDR1 SGHDN, CDR2 FVKESK. The CDR3 totals 14 residues. Trimming removed 0 bases from V and 5 bases from J, with 11 bases in between. The CDR3 nucleotides read TGTGCCAGCAGCCAAGAAGGTACAGCAAACGAGCAGTACTTC. Protein product: CASSQEGTANEQYF.

The chain employs TRBV10-3 and TRBJ1-1; TRBD1 is a possible D gene (5 bases). Trimming stripped 5 bases from V and 8 bases from J, with 12 bases between. The CDR3 has 12 residues. Germline loops: CDR1 ENHRY, CDR2 SYGVKD. The DNA for the CDR3 is TGTGCCATCAGTTTTGGGGCTCCCGAAGCTTTCTTT. Amino acids: CAISFGAPEAFF.

As regards this clonotype: This may arise from a read error, as a much more abundant clone is one base away. The chain links TRBV20-1 to TRBJ2-7; 7 bases line up with TRBD1. Germline V gene sequence: CDR1 DFQATT, CDR2 SNEGSKA (reference sequence). The length of the CDR3 is 13 residues. The V gene end was trimmed by 3 bases and the J gene end by 6 bases; junction bases not matched to a gene: 8. CDR3: CSASHRGNGEQYF. Here the CDR3 DNA reads TGCAGTGCTAGCCACAGGGGTAACGGCGAGCAGTACTTC.

The chain uses TRBV5-1 and TRBJ2-7; tentatively, D is TRBD2 (5 bases). V lost 4 bases and J lost 9, with 17 bases in between. Germline CDR1 and CDR2: SGHRS and YFSETQ. The CDR3 sequence is 13 residues long. Written as DNA, the CDR3 is TGCGCCAGCAGCCTCGAGCGGAGAAACGGGCAGTACTTC. Its translation: CASSLERRNGQYF.

This clonotype appeared many times. This rearrangement joins TRBV13 to TRBJ1-2; D gene ambiguous. Trimming stripped 3 bases from V and 8 bases from J, with 7 bases between. There are 11 residues in the CDR3. The germline V gene encodes CDR1 PRHDT and CDR2 FYEKMQ (reference sequence). CDR3 loop: CASSLFRGYTF. The DNA of the CDR3 is TGTGCCAGCAGCTTGTTCCGCGGCTACACCTTC.

V usage is TRBV7-2 and J usage is TRBJ2-7, with 10 bases that match TRBD2. Germline CDR1 and CDR2: SGHTA and FQGNSA. J was trimmed by 12 bases and V by 5 bases; bases with no gene match: 13. This CDR3 comprises 14 residues. CDR3 sequence (DNA): TGTGCCAGCAGCATAGGACTAGCGGACCTGGGGCCGTACTTC. This sequence encodes CASSIGLADLGPYF.

This chain connects TRBV12-5 to TRBJ1-5; a possible D gene is TRBD1 (6 bases). Trimming stripped 5 bases from V and 2 bases from J, with 10 bases between. The CDR3 totals 14 residues. CDR1 and CDR2 (germline): LGHNT, FRNRAP. CDR3 residues: CASGPGEGNQPQHF. The CDR3 coding sequence is TGTGCTAGTGGTCCAGGGGAGGGCAATCAGCCCCAGCATTTT.

The V call is TRBV24-1, the J call TRBJ1-5; D not resolved. V lost 11 bases to trimming and J lost 5 bases, with 12 bases between them. Looked up from germline, CDR1 is KGHDR and CDR2 is SFDVKD. This CDR3 is built from 12 residues. CDR3 region: CASCWKDQPQHF. Here the CDR3 DNA reads TGTGCCAGCTGTTGGAAAGATCAGCCCCAGCATTTT.

The chain links TRBV5-1 to TRBJ2-7; D gene uncertain. The CDR3 is made up of 16 amino acids. V was trimmed by 0 bases and J by 4 bases, leaving 17 bases between them. Germline V CDR1 and CDR2: SGHRS, YFSETQ. For the CDR3, the DNA is TGCGCCAGCAGCTTGGATCCGGGCTTTTCTATATACGAGCAGTACTTC. Its translation: CASSLDPGFSIYEQYF.

This clonotype has just one count. This rearrangement joins TRBV7-9 to TRBJ2-5; 10 bases fit TRBD2. The assigned J gene may be wrong: the sequence end matches TRBJ2-1 better. This CDR3 comprises 16 residues. Germline-derived CDR1 and CDR2 are SEHNR and FQNEAQ (reference sequence). CDR3 sequence: CASLGAGTSAYNEQFF. CDR3 coding DNA: TGTGCCAGCTTGGGGGCCGGGACTAGCGCCTACAATGAGCAGTTCTTC.